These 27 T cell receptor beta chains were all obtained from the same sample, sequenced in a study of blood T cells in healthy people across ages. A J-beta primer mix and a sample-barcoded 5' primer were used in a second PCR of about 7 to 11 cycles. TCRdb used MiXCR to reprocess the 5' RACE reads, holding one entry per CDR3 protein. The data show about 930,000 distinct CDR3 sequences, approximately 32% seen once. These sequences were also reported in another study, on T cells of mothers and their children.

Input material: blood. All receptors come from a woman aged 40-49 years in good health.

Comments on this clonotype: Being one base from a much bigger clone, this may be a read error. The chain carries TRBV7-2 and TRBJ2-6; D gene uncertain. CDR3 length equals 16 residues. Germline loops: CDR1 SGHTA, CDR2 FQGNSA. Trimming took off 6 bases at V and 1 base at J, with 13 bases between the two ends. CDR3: CASRLGSSSGANVLTF. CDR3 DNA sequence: TGTGCCAGCAGGCTTGGAAGTTCTTCTGGGGCCAACGTCCTGACTTTC.

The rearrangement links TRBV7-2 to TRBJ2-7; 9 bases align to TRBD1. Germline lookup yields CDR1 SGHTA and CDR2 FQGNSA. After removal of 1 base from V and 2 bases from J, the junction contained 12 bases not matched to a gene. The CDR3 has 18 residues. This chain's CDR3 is CASSLDGTGWVITYEQYF. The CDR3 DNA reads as TGTGCCAGCAGCTTAGATGGGACAGGGTGGGTTATTACCTACGAGCAGTACTTC.

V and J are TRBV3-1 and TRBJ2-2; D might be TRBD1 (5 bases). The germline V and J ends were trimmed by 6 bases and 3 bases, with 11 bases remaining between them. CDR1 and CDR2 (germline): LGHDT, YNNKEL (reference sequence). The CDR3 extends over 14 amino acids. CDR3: CASRVTVYTGELFF. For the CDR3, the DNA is TGTGCCAGCAGGGTGACAGTATACACCGGGGAGCTGTTTTTT.

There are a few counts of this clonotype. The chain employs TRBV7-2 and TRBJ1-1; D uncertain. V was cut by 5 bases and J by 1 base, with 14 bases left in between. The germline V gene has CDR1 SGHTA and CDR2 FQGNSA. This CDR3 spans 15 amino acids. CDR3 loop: CASSPGGAGNTEAFF. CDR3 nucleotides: TGTGCCAGCAGCCCAGGTGGTGCGGGGAACACTGAAGCTTTCTTT.

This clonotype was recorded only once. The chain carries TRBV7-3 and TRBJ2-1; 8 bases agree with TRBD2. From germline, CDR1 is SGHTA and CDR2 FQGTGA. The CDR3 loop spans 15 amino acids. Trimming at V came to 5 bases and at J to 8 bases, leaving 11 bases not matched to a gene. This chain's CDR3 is CASSPRGGVLYEQFF. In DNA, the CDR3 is TGTGCCAGCAGCCCACGGGGGGGAGTTTTGTATGAGCAGTTCTTC.

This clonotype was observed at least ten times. The chain's CDR3 is CASSGQGNPYNSPLHF. As DNA, the CDR3 is TGTGCCAGCAGCGGACAGGGAAACCCCTATAATTCACCCCTCCACTTT. The V and J genes are TRBV28 and TRBJ1-6; 8 nucleotides match TRBD1. Germline V lookup: CDR1 MDHEN, CDR2 SYDVKM. The CDR3 contains 16 residues. After removal of 6 bases from V and 2 bases from J, the junction contained 6 bases not matched to a gene.

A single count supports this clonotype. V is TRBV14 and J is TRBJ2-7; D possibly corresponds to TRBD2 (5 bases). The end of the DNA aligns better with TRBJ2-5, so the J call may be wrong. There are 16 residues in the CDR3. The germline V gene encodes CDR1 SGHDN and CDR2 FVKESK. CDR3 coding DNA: TGTGCCAGCAGCCAAGAGGTCCCGGGGAGAAGGGAGACCCAGTACTTC. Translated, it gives CASSQEVPGRRETQYF.

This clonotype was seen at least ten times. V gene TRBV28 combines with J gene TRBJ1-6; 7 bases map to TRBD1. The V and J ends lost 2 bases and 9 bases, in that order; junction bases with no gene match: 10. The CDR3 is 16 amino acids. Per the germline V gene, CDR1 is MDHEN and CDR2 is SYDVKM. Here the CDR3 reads CASSLLDREVSSPLHF. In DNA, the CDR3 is TGTGCCAGCAGTTTACTAGACAGGGAAGTTAGTTCACCCCTCCACTTT.

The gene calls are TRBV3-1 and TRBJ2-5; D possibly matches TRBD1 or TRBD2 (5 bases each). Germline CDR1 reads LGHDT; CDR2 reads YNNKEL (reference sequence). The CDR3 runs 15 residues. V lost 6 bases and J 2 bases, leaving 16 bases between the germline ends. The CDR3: CASSENTGLQETQYF. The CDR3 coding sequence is TGTGCCAGCAGTGAGAATACGGGGCTACAAGAGACCCAGTACTTC.

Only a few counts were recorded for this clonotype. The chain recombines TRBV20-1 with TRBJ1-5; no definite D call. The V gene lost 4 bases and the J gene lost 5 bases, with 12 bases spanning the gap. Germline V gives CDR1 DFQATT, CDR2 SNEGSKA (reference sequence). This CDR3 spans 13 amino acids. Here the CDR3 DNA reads TGCAGTGCTACGGGCCTTCCCGATCAGCCCCAGCATTTT. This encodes CSATGLPDQPQHF.

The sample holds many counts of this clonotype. CDR3 amino acids: CASSLRTSGLKETQYF. CDR3 DNA: TGTGCCAGCAGTTTGCGGACTAGCGGTCTAAAAGAGACCCAGTACTTC. This rearrangement joins TRBV27 to TRBJ2-5, with 10 bases that match TRBD2. After removal of 3 bases from V and 3 bases from J, the junction contained 7 bases not matched to a gene. CDR3 size: 16 residues. Germline loops: CDR1 MNHEY, CDR2 SMNVEV (reference sequence).

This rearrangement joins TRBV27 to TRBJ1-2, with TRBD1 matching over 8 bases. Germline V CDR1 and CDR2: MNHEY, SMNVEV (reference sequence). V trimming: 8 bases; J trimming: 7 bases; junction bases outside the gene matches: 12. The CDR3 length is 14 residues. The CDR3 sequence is CASSPGRGRFGYTF. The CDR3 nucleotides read TGTGCCAGCTCTCCGGGCAGGGGGCGCTTTGGCTACACCTTC.

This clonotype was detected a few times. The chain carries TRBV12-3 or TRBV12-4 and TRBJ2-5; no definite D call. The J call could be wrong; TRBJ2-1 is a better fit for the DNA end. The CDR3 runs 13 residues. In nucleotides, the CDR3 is TGTGCCAGCAGTTCGGAACACCAAGAGACCCAGTTCTTC. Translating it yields CASSSEHQETQFF.

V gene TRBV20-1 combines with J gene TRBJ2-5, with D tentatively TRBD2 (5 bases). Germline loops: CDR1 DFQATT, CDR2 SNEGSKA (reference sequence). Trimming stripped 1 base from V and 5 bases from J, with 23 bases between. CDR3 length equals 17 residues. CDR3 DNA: TGCAGTGCTAGAGGGCCAACAAGGACGGCGGGTAGGGAGACCCAGTACTTC. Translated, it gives CSARGPTRTAGRETQYF.

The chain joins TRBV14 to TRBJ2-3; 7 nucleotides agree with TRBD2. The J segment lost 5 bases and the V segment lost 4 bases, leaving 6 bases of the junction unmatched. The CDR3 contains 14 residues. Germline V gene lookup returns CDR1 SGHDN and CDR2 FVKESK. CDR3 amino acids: CASSRRLAQDTQYF. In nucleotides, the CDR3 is TGTGCCAGCAGCCGCCGACTAGCTCAAGATACGCAGTATTTT.

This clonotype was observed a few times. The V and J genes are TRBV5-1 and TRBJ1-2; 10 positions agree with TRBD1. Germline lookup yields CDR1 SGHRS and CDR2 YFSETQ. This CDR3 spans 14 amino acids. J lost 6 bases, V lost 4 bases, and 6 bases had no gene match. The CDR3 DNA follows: TGCGCCAGCAGCCATTCCGGGACAGGGGATGGCTACACCTTC. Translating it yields CASSHSGTGDGYTF.

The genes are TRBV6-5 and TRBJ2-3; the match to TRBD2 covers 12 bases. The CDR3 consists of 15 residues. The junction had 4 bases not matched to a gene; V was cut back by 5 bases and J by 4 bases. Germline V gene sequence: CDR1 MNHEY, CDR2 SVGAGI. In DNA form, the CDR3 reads TGTGCCAGCAGTCGGACTAGCGGGACCCCAGATACGCAGTATTTT. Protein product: CASSRTSGTPDTQYF.

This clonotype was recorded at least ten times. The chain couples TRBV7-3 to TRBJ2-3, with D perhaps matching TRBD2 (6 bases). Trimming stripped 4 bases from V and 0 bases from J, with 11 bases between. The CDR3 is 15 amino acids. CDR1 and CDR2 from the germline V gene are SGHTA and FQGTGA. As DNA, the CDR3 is TGTGCCAGCAGCTATCTAGCGAGTAGCACAGATACGCAGTATTTT. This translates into CASSYLASSTDTQYF.

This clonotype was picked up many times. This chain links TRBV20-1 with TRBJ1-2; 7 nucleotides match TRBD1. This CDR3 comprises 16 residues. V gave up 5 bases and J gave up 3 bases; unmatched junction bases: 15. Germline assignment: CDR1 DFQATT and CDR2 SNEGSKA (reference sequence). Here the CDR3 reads CSAPLQTGPQYYGYTF. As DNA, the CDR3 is TGCAGTGCTCCTCTCCAGACAGGGCCTCAATACTATGGCTACACCTTC.

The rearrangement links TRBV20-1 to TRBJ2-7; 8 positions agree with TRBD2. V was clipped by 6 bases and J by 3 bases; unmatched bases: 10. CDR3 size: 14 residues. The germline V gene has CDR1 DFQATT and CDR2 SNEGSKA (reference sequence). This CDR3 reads CSARPTSAYYEQYF. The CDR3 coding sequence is TGCAGTGCCAGACCGACTAGCGCTTACTACGAGCAGTACTTC.

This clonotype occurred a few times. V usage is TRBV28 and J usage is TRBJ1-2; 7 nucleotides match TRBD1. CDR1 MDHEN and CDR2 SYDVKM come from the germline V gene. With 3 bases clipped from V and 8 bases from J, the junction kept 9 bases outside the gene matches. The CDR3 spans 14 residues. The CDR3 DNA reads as TGTGCCAGCAGTTTTCTCGACAGGGAGGGAGGCTACACCTTC. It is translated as CASSFLDREGGYTF.

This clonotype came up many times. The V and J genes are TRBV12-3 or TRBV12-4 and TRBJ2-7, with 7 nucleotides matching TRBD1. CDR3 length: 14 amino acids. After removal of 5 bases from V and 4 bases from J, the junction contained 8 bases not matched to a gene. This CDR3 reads CASSPGQGEYEQYF. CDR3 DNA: TGTGCCAGCAGTCCCGGGCAGGGGGAATACGAGCAGTACTTC.

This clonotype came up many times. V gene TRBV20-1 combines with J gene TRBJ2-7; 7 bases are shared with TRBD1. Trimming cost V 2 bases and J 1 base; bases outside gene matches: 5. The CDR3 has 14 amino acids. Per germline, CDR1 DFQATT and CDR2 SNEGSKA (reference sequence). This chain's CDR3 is CSARKGAPSYEQYF. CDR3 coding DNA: TGCAGTGCTAGAAAGGGGGCTCCTTCCTACGAGCAGTACTTC.

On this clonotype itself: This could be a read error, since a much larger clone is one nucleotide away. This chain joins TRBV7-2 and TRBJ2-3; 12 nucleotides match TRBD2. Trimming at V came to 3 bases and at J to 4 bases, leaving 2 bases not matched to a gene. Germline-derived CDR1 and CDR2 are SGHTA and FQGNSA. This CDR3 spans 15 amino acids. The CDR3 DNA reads TGTGCCAGCAGCTTGGGACTAGCGGGTTCAGATACGCAGTATTTT. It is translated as CASSLGLAGSDTQYF.

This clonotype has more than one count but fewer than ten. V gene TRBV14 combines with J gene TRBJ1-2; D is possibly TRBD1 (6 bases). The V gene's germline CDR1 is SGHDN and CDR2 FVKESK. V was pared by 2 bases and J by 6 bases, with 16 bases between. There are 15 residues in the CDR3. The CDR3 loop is CASSQYSGVGDGYTF. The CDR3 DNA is TGTGCCAGCAGCCAATACTCAGGGGTCGGGGATGGCTACACCTTC.

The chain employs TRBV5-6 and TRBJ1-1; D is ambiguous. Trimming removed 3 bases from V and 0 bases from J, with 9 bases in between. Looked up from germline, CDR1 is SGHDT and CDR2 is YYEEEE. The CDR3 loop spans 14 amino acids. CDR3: CASSSYEVNTEAFF. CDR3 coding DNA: TGTGCCAGCAGCTCATACGAGGTGAACACTGAAGCTTTCTTT.

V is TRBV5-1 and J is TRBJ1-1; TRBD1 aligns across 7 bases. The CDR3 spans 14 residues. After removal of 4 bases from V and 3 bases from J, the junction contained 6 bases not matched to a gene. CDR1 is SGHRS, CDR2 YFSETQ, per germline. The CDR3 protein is CASSQTGTDTEAFF. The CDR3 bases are TGCGCCAGCAGCCAAACCGGGACAGACACTGAAGCTTTCTTT.